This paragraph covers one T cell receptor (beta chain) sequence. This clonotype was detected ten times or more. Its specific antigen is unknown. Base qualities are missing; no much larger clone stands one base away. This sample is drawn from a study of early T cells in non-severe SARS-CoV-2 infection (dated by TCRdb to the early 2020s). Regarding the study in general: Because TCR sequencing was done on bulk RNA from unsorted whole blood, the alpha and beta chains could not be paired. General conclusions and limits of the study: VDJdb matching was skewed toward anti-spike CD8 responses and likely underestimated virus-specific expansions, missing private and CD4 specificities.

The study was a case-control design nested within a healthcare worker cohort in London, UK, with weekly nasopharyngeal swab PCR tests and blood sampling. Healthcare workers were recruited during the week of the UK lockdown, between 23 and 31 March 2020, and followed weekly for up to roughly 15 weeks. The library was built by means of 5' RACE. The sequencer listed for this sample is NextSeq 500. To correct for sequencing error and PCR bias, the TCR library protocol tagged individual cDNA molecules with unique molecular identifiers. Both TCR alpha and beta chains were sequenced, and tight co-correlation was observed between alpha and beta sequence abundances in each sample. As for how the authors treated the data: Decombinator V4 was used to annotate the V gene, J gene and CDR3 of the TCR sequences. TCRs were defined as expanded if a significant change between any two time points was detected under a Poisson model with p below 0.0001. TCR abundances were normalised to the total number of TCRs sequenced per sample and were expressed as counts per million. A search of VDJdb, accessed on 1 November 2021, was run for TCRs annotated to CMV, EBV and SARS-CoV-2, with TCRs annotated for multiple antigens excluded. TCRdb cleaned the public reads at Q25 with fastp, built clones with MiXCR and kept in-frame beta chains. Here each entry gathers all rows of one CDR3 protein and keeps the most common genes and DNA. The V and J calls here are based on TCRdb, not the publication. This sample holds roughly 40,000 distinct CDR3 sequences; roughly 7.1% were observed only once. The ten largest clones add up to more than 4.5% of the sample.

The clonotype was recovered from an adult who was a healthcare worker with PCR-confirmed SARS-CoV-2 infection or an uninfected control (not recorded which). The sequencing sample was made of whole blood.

The base sequence is TGCGCCAGCAGCTTGGCCGGGGGTGGAAACACCATATATTTT. It specifies CASSLAGGGNTIYF. The receptor chain draws on TRBV5-1 and TRBJ1-3; matching of 5 bases hints at TRBD1 as the D gene. From the cysteine up to the phenylalanine, the CDR3 has a length of 14 residues. CDR3 DNA is the only sequence kept; it has 42 bases, read in frame from the first base. The CDR1 and CDR2 encoded by the germline V gene are SGHRS and YFSETQ. V and J are truncated by 0 bases and 3 bases respectively, leaving an intervening sequence of 7 bases.